The clone carrying this T cell receptor (beta chain) was found once. Its antigen is unknown. The record originates from a study of cytomegalovirus exposure and HLA in healthy donors. On the study more broadly: The approximately 700 first-cohort repertoires shared a platform with the approximately 110 validation repertoires, as reported in a later analysis. Overall study findings and caveats: A few chains tied to CMV proved CMV antigen-specific in vitro. Clusters of TCRs from the first cohort tended to co-occur in the 100 to 150 validation repertoires (as a later analysis found). For cytomegalovirus status, the classifier reportedly gave diagnoses with high specificity and sensitivity.

The assay was immunoSEQ multiplex PCR, and TCRdb's table has in-frame clones only and misses some. Among about 160,000 clones listed, roughly 89% were seen once. Sequenced material: PBMCs. This clonotype was sampled from a woman younger than 30 in good health and CMV-seropositive.

The CDR3, as DNA: TGCAGCGTTGAAGGCGGGAGGGACTTCCAAGAGACCCAGTACTTC. Amino acid sequence: CSVEGGRDFQETQYF. This chain links TRBV29-1 with TRBJ2-5; 9 nucleotides match TRBD2. Germline CDR1 SQVTM, CDR2 ANQGSEA. The CDR3 length is 15 residues. V lost 1 base to trimming and J lost 1 base; unmatched junction nucleotides: 4.